This T cell receptor (beta chain) emerged from a study of spatial heterogeneity in lung cancer. Via MiXCR, TCRdb re-called the 5' RACE reads, giving one row per CDR3 protein. The top ten hold almost 7% of the sample, which has about 78,000 distinct CDR3 sequences, approximately 8.1% seen once. Time point of the sample: sample taken at primary tumor resection. Ten or more counts support this clonotype. The V end lost 4 bases, the J end lost 2 bases, and 7 bases lay between the germline ends. The CDR3 is 13 residues long. Looked up from germline, CDR1 is LGHDT and CDR2 is YNNKEL (reference sequence). This receptor was taken from a male donor with early-stage non-small cell lung cancer. The sample consisted of PBMCs, taken at surgery. The V and J genes are TRBV3-1 and TRBJ2-3; D might be TRBD1 or TRBD2, each matching 5 bases. DNA for the CDR3: TGTGCCAGCAGCCCAGGGACCACAGATACGCAGTATTTT. This gives the protein CASSPGTTDTQYF.